Below are 14 T cell receptor beta chains sequenced from a single sample in a study of T cells in Graves' hyperthyroidism and ophthalmopathy. The CDR3 regions of TCR beta were amplified from RNA transcripts. Primed by the HTBI set, a first-round RT-PCR was run on the TCR CDR3. TCRdb analysed the multiplex PCR reads with MiXCR anew, one entry per CDR3 protein. This table holds about 620,000 distinct CDR3 sequences, 15% to 20% found once. Sequenced: blood. These receptors all stem from a woman aged 25 to 39 with Graves' hyperthyroidism.

This clonotype came up many times. The rearrangement joins TRBV28 to TRBJ1-3; D call uncertain. CDR3 length equals 12 residues. Trimming cost V 6 bases and J 3 bases, with 6 bases left between them. The germline V gene has CDR1 MDHEN and CDR2 SYDVKM. DNA of the CDR3: TGTGCCAGCAGCGGGGATGGAAACACCATATATTTT. Its translation is CASSGDGNTIYF. Combining the CDR3 with reference TRBV28 and TRBJ1-3 gives the whole variable domain DVKVTQSSRYLVKRTGEKVFLECVQDMDHENMFWYRQDPGLGLRLIYFSYDVKMKEKGDIPEGYSVSREKKERFSLILESASTNQTSMYLCASSGDGNTIYFGEGSWLTVV.

The table lists this clonotype with a few counts. The V call is TRBV24-1, the J call TRBJ2-1; tentatively, D is TRBD1 (6 bases). Germline CDR1 is KGHDR and CDR2 is SFDVKD. With 2 bases removed from V and 12 bases from J, the gap between germline ends came to 13 bases. The CDR3 has 13 residues. CDR3 coding DNA: TGTGCCACCAGTGATTCAGGACAGTCGCGGCAGTTCTTC. Translated: CATSDSGQSRQFF.

Ten or more counts support this clonotype. The rearrangement uses TRBV5-1 and TRBJ1-1; D is possibly TRBD1 (5 bases). CDR1 and CDR2 (germline): SGHRS, YFSETQ. The CDR3 contains 15 residues. Trimming took 4 bases from V and 3 from J, leaving 16 bases between them. CDR3 DNA: TGCGCCAGCAGCCTTCTCCCGGGACGTTACACTGAAGCTTTCTTT. It encodes CASSLLPGRYTEAFF. Looking up the rest from reference TRBV5-1 and TRBJ1-1 gives the full variable domain: KAGVTQTPRYLIKTRGQQVTLSCSPISGHRSVSWYQQTPGQGLQFLFEYFSETQRNKGNFPGRFSGRQFSNSRSEMNVSTLELGDSALYLCASSLLPGRYTEAFFGQGTRLTVV.

In this sample, this clonotype turned up many times. V gene TRBV29-1 combines with J gene TRBJ2-7, with 13 bases lining up with TRBD2. Germline CDR1 and CDR2: SQVTM and ANQGSEA. Trimming cost V 7 bases and J 3 bases; bases outside gene matches: 9. This CDR3 is 15 amino acids long. CDR3 protein: CSALTGLAGVYEQYF. The CDR3 bases are TGCAGCGCCCTCACAGGACTAGCGGGAGTCTACGAGCAGTACTTC.

This clonotype has only a few counts. The genes are TRBV4-2 and TRBJ2-7, with TRBD2 as a possible D gene (6 bases). The CDR3 is made up of 13 amino acids. The V gene's germline CDR1 is LGHNA and CDR2 YNFKEQ. Trimming left V 0 bases short and J 6 bases short, with 9 bases between. The CDR3 protein is CASSQEVGGEQYF. CDR3 DNA: TGTGCCAGCAGCCAAGAGGTGGGAGGCGAGCAGTACTTC.

A remark on this clonotype: The CDR3 does not end in the conserved phenylalanine or tryptophan, so this is likely a read error. The chain combines TRBV27 with TRBJ1-2; D call uncertain. Germline CDR1 reads MNHEY; CDR2 reads SMNVEV (reference sequence). V was shortened by 0 bases and J by 8 bases, with 13 bases between the two germline ends. The CDR3 sequence is 14 residues long. Here the CDR3 reads CASSLSSPTLGYTI. The CDR3 DNA is TGTGCCAGCAGTTTATCGTCGCCAACGTTGGGCTACACCATC.

This clonotype has at least ten counts. The rearrangement joins TRBV27 to TRBJ2-7; D is unclear. Looked up from germline, CDR1 is MNHEY and CDR2 is SMNVEV (reference sequence). The CDR3 contains 14 residues. Trimming took off 7 bases at V and 0 bases at J, with 13 bases between the two ends. The CDR3 sequence: CASKFGGSSYEQYF. The DNA for the CDR3 is TGTGCCAGCAAATTTGGCGGTAGCTCCTACGAGCAGTACTTC.

The CDR3 DNA follows: TGCAGCGCAAAGGGACAAAACTTGGAAAAACTGTTTTTT. Its protein is CSAKGQNLEKLFF. The chain has TRBV29-1 and TRBJ1-4; D is perhaps TRBD1 (6 bases). V was pared by 7 bases and J by 8 bases, with 17 bases between. The CDR3 runs 13 residues. Germline V gene data show CDR1 as SQVTM and CDR2 as ANQGSEA.

The J gene is TRBJ1-2, the V gene TRBV5-6; a weak D match, TRBD1 (5 bases). Trimming removed 4 bases at V and 8 bases at J, with 9 bases between. The CDR3 consists of 11 residues. The germline gives CDR1 SGHDT, CDR2 YYEEEE. The CDR3, as DNA: TGTGCCAGCAGCCGAGGGGAAGGCTACACCTTC. Residues: CASSRGEGYTF.

The rearrangement links TRBV7-2 to TRBJ2-6, with no clear D. V lost 5 bases and J 0 bases, leaving 11 bases between the germline ends. CDR1 is SGHTA, CDR2 FQGNSA, per germline. CDR3 size: 16 residues. CDR3 residues: CASSPPAGSGANVLTF. The CDR3 DNA reads TGTGCCAGCAGCCCCCCGGCCGGCTCTGGGGCCAACGTCCTGACTTTC.

This clonotype was seen repeatedly, ten times or more. The V gene is TRBV30, the J gene TRBJ2-3; 8 nucleotides match TRBD2. V lost 5 bases to trimming and J lost 5 bases; unmatched junction nucleotides: 15. Germline CDR1 reads GTSNPN; CDR2 reads SVGIG (reference sequence). The CDR3 has 16 amino acids. As DNA, the CDR3 is TGTGCCTGGCGGGGGGGAGACGGGAGGGGAGTAGATACGCAGTATTTT. It is translated as CAWRGGDGRGVDTQYF.

This clonotype has only a few counts. V gene TRBV19 combines with J gene TRBJ2-1; 12 bases agree with TRBD2. This CDR3 has 15 amino acids. The germline gives CDR1 LNHDA, CDR2 SQIVND (reference sequence). The V gene end was trimmed by 3 bases and the J gene end by 7 bases; junction bases not matched to a gene: 4. The CDR3 is CASSIASGRGNEQFF. In DNA, the CDR3 is TGTGCCAGTAGTATCGCTAGCGGGAGGGGGAATGAGCAGTTCTTC.

The rearrangement joins TRBV2 to TRBJ2-1, with D tentatively TRBD2 (5 bases). The CDR3 has 12 residues. Germline V gene sequence: CDR1 SNHLY, CDR2 FYNNEI. Trimming removed 6 bases from V and 8 bases from J, with 11 bases in between. CDR3 loop: CASSYDGDEQFF. The CDR3, as DNA: TGTGCCAGCAGCTACGACGGGGATGAGCAGTTCTTC.

This clonotype has ten or more counts. The V and J genes are TRBV11-2 and TRBJ2-7; D is uncertain. Germline V gives CDR1 SGHAT, CDR2 FQNNGV. Trimming removed 4 bases at V and 0 bases at J, with 7 bases between. The CDR3 consists of 13 residues. As DNA, the CDR3 is TGTGCCAGCAGCTCTTTCGACTCCTACGAGCAGTACTTC. Protein product: CASSSFDSYEQYF. The full variable domain, in which reference TRBV11-2 and TRBJ2-7 provide the parts outside the CDR3, is EAGVAQSPRYKIIEKRQSVAFWCNPISGHATLYWYQQILGQGPKLLIQFQNNGVVDDSQLPKDRFSAERLKGVDSTLKIQPAKLEDSAVYLCASSSFDSYEQYFGPGTRLTVT.